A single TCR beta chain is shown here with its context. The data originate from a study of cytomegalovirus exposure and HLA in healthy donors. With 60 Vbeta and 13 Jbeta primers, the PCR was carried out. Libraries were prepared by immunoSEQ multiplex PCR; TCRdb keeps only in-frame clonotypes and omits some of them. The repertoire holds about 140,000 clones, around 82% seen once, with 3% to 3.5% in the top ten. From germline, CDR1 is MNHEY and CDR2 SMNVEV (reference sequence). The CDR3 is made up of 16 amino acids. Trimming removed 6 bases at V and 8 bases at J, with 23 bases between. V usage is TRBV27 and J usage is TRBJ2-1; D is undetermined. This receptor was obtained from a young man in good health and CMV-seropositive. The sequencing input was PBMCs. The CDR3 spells CASSQTGSPDPHEQFF. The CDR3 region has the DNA TGTGCCAGCAGCCAGACCGGGTCCCCCGACCCCCATGAGCAGTTCTTC.